The rows below give T cell receptor beta chains drawn from one sample of a study of blood T cells in healthy people across ages. TCRdb reanalysed the 5' RACE reads using MiXCR and keeps one entry per CDR3 protein. The sample includes more than 1 million distinct CDR3 sequences, under 55% of them seen just once. Sequenced sample: blood. The origin of the receptors is a woman aged 55-69 years in good health. CDR3s include the opening cysteine and the closing phenylalanine or tryptophan. The D gene is left open where the match is weak. The size field is filled for only some rows; it gives once, few, many or a size class.

size,J,D,V,DNA,CDR3
-,TRBJ2-7,-,TRBV12-3/TRBV12-4,TGTGCCAGCAGTTTTAATGAGGGGGAGCAGTACTTC,CASSFNEGEQYF
few,TRBJ2-7,-,TRBV27,TGTGCCAGCAGTTTACGGCGTCAGACCCCTTACGAGCAGTACTTC,CASSLRRQTPYEQYF
-,TRBJ2-5,-,TRBV7-9,TGTGCCAGCAGCCCGCCGGAAAAGGGGGAGACCCAGTACTTC,CASSPPEKGETQYF
-,TRBJ2-7,TRBD2,TRBV3-1,TGTGCCAGCAGCCCCGAGACTAGCGGGAGCCCCTACGAGCAGTACTTC,CASSPETSGSPYEQYF
-,TRBJ2-5,TRBD2,TRBV7-9,TGTGCCAGCAGCTTAACAGGACTAGATGAGACCCAGTACTTC,CASSLTGLDETQYF
few,TRBJ2-5,-,TRBV20-1,TGCAGTGCTATCGGGAGTGGACAAGAGACCCAGTACTTC,CSAIGSGQETQYF
-,TRBJ2-7,TRBD1,TRBV7-2,TGTGCCAGCAGCCCCCTAGGGACAGGGGGGTACGAGCAGTACTTC,CASSPLGTGGYEQYF
-,TRBJ2-1,TRBD2,TRBV3-1,TGTGCCAGCAGCCAGGGATTGGGGGGGAGTTCATACAATGAGCAGTTCTTC,CASSQGLGGSSYNEQFF
-,TRBJ1-2,TRBD1,TRBV5-1,TGCGCCAGCAGCTCCCCGTATAACGACAGGGACCACTATGGCTACACCTTC,CASSSPYNDRDHYGYTF
-,TRBJ1-2,-,TRBV12-3/TRBV12-4,TGTGCCAGCAGCTCCGGACCGTTAGCTAACTATGGCCACACCTTC,CASSSGPLANYGHTF
-,TRBJ2-1,TRBD2,TRBV20-1,TGCAGTGCTAGAGACCATGGGCGGGAGTACGATGAGCAGTTCTTC,CSARDHGREYDEQFF
-,TRBJ2-1,TRBD2,TRBV5-1,TGCGCCAGCAGCTCCGGACTAGCGGCAACCTACAATGAGCAGTTCTTC,CASSSGLAATYNEQFF
once,TRBJ1-6,-,TRBV27,TGTGCCAGCAGTTACACGTACAGGGTTAATAATTCACCCCTCCACTTT,CASSYTYRVNNSPLHF
-,TRBJ2-2,TRBD2,TRBV25-1,TGTGCCAGCAGTGAGGGTGGAGCGGGGTACACCGGGGAGCTGTTTTTT,CASSEGGAGYTGELFF
-,TRBJ1-2,-,TRBV21-1,TGTGCCAGCAGCAAAGTTTTCCCAGCGGAGGACGGCTACACCTTC,CASSKVFPAEDGYTF
-,TRBJ2-1,-,TRBV20-1,TGCAGTGGGATCGTCGACTACAATGAGCAGTTCTTC,CSGIVDYNEQFF
-,TRBJ2-6,TRBD1,TRBV27,TGTGCCAGCAGTTTTGACAGGGGCCTCTCTGGGGCCAACGTCCTGACTTTC,CASSFDRGLSGANVLTF
many,TRBJ2-1,TRBD1,TRBV9,TGTGCCAGCAGCCCACAAGGGGGAGGGACAGGGGTCGTCAATGAGCAGTTCTTC,CASSPQGGGTGVVNEQFF
-,TRBJ2-5,TRBD2,TRBV3-1,TGTGCCAGCATCCAAGGACGAGCGGGAGGGGAGACCCAGTACTTC,CASIQGRAGGETQYF
few,TRBJ2-1,TRBD2,TRBV3-1,TGTGCCAGCAGCCAAGGGCTAGCGGGTCCTAATGAGCAGTTCTTC,CASSQGLAGPNEQFF
-,TRBJ1-2,-,TRBV20-1,TGCAGTGCTAGACCCACTTTTACCTCCCGGCGGGACACCGACTATGACTACACCTTC,CSARPTFTSRRDTDYDYTF
-,TRBJ2-5,-,TRBV2,TGTGCCAGCAGGACCCGGACCGGGGAGACCCAGTACTTC,CASRTRTGETQYF
few,TRBJ2-1,-,TRBV20-1,TGCAGTGCTCCCACGTCGAGTGAGCAGTTCTTC,CSAPTSSEQFF
-,TRBJ2-5,TRBD2,TRBV9,TGTGCCAGCAGCATGGGACTAGCGGGAGGTTCAGAGACCCAGTACTTC,CASSMGLAGGSETQYF
few,TRBJ1-5,-,TRBV6-1,TGTGCCACTCCACTTATTCCGCAAAGCCCCCAGCATTTT,CATPLIPQSPQHF
-,TRBJ2-3,TRBD2,TRBV5-1,TGCGCCAGCAGCTCTAGCGGGAGAAACACAGATACGCAGTATTTT,CASSSSGRNTDTQYF
-,TRBJ2-5,TRBD1,TRBV27,TGTGCCAGCAGTTTAATATTCGGGCAGGGGGTTGGAGAGCAGTACTTC,CASSLIFGQGVGEQYF
once,TRBJ2-7,TRBD1,TRBV6-6,TGTGTCAGCATGAGACAGGGTCCCTACGAGCAGTACTTC,CVSMRQGPYEQYF
few,TRBJ1-5,-,TRBV12-3/TRBV12-4,TGTGCCAGCAGTCCCGACAGGATAGATCAGCCCCAGCATTTT,CASSPDRIDQPQHF
few,TRBJ2-3,-,TRBV7-9,TGTGCCAGCAGCTTAATAGGAGGGGGAGCAGATACGCAGTATTTT,CASSLIGGGADTQYF
-,TRBJ1-4,-,TRBV4-2,TGTGCCAGCAGCCAAGATGTGGCAGCGAGATATAATGAAAAACTGTTTTTT,CASSQDVAARYNEKLFF
-,TRBJ2-1,TRBD2,TRBV5-1,TGCGCCAGCAGCCAAGGGACTATCAACAATGAGCAGTTCTTC,CASSQGTINNEQFF
-,TRBJ2-2,TRBD1,TRBV12-5,TGTGCTAGTGGTTTTTGGAGCCCGTTTCGGGGACAGGGGGCGAACACCGGGGAGCTGTTTTTT,CASGFWSPFRGQGANTGELFF
-,TRBJ2-1,TRBD2,TRBV12-3/TRBV12-4,TGTGCCAGCAGCCTGAGAGCGGGAGGGCGGAGTGAGCAGTTCTTC,CASSLRAGGRSEQFF
once,TRBJ2-7,-,TRBV20-1,TGCAGTGCTAGGGCAAGTTTCAGGGAAGGCGACGAGCAGTACTTC,CSARASFREGDEQYF
-,TRBJ2-2,-,TRBV11-2,TGTGCCAGCAGCTTCACAGGGTTGAACGGGGAGCTGTTTTTT,CASSFTGLNGELFF
-,TRBJ2-3,-,TRBV20-1,TGCAGTGCTGGAGGGTTCCGCACAGATACGCAGTATTTT,CSAGGFRTDTQYF
-,TRBJ2-3,TRBD1,TRBV6-5,TGTGCCAGCAGTTACAGGGGGCTTAAGGGAGATACGCAGTATTTT,CASSYRGLKGDTQYF
-,TRBJ2-7,-,TRBV6-2/TRBV6-3,TGTGCCAGCAGTGACGGGCGGGCCATCGAGCAGTACTTC,CASSDGRAIEQYF
-,TRBJ2-7,-,TRBV5-6,TGTGCCAGCAGCTGGGCAGGCGCACTCTACGAGCAGTACTTC,CASSWAGALYEQYF
-,TRBJ2-5,-,TRBV6-6,TGTGCCAGCAGTCAGGAAAACGGGCAGTACTTC,CASSQENGQYF
once,TRBJ1-4,TRBD1,TRBV25-1,TGTGCCAGCAGTGAAGCTCTCCACAGGGGTACTAATGAAAAACTGTTTTTT,CASSEALHRGTNEKLFF